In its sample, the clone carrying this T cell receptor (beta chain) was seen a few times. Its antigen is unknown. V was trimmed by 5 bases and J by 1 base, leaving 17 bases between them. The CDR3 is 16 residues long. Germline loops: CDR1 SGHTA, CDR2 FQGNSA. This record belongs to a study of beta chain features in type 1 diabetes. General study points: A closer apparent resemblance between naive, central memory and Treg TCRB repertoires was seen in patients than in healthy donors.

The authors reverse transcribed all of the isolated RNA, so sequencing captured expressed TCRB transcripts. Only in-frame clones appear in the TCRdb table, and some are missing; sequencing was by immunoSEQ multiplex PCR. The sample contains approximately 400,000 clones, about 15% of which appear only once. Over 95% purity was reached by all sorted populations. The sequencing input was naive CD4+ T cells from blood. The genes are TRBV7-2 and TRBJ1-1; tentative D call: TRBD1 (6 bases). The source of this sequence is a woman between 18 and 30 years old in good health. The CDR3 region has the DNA TGTGCCAGCAGCCAGTACAGGGATTGGGAGAACACTGAAGCTTTCTTT. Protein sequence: CASSQYRDWENTEAFF.